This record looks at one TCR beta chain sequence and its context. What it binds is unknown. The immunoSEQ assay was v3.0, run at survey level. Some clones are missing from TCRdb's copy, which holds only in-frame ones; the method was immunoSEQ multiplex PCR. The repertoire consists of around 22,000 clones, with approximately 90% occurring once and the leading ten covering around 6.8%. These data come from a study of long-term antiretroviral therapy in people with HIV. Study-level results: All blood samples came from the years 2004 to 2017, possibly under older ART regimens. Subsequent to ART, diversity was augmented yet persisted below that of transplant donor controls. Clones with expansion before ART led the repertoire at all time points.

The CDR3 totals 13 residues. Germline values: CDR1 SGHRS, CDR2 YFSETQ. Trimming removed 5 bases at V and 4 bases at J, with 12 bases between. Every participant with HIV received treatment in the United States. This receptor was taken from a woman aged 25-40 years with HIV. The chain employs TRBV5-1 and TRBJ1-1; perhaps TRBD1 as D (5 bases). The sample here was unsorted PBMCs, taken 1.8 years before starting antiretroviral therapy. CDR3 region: CASRPDGGTEAFF. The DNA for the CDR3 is TGCGCCAGCAGGCCCGACGGGGGCACTGAAGCTTTCTTT.